This TCR beta chain was sequenced during a study of T cells in Graves' hyperthyroidism and ophthalmopathy. Study in general: Specimen type is peripheral blood, collected at initial diagnosis prior to any treatment.

This clonotype has ten or more counts. Its antigen is as yet unknown. From RNA transcripts, TCR beta CDR3 regions were amplified. An initial round of RT-PCR targeting the TCR CDR3 relied on the HTBI primer set. One entry per CDR3 protein results from TCRdb running MiXCR on the multiplex PCR reads. The sample has some 150,000 distinct CDR3 sequences, about 20% seen once. The study's findings and limits: Ophthalmopathy was identified by the model a median approximately 6.4 months ahead of onset.

Diagnostic assessment was based on clinical symptoms, serum thyroxine and TRAb, thyroid ultrasound and orbital computed tomography. Sample collection date corresponds to first hyperthyroidism diagnosis, prior to any ophthalmopathy symptoms. CDR1 and CDR2 from the germline V gene are SNHLY and FYNNEI. The CDR3 has 15 residues. The V gene end was trimmed by 6 bases and the J gene end by 0 bases; junction bases not matched to a gene: 5. This TCR derives from a woman between 50 and 59 years old with Graves' hyperthyroidism that later progressed to Graves' ophthalmopathy. Sequencing was done on a sample of blood. The V call is TRBV2, the J call TRBJ1-5; 7 nucleotides match TRBD1. The CDR3 coding sequence is TGTGCCAGCAGACCAGGGACAGTTAGCAATCAGCCCCAGCATTTT. Translated, it gives CASRPGTVSNQPQHF.